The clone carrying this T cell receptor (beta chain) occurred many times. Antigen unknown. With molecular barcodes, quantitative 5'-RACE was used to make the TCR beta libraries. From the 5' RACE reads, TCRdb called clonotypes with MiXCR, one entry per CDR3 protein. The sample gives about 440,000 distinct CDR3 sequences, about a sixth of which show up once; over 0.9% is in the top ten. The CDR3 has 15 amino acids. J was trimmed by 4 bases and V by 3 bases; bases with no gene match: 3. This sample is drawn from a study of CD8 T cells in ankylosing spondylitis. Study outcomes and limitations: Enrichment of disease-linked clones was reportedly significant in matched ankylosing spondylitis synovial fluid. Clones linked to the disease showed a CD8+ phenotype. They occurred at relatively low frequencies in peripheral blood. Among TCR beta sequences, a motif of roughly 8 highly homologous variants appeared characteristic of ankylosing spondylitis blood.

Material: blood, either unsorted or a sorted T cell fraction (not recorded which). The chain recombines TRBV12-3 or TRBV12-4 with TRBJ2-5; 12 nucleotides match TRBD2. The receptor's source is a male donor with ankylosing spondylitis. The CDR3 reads CASSLASGGAETQYF. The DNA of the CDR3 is TGTGCCAGCAGTTTGGCTAGCGGGGGGGCAGAGACCCAGTACTTC.